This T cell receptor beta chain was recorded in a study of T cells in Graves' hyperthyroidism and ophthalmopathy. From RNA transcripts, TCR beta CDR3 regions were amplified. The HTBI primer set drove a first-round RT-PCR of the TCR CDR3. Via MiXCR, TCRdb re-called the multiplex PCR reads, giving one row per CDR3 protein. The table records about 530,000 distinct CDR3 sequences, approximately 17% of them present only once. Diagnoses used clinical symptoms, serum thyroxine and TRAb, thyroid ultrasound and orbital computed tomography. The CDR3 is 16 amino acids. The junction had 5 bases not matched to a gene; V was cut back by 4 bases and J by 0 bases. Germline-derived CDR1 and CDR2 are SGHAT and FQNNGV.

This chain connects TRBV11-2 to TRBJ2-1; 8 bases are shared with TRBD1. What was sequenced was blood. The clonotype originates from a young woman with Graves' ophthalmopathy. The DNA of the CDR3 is TGTGCCAGCAGCTCGTACAGGGGGAGCTCCTACAATGAGCAGTTCTTC. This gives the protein CASSSYRGSSYNEQFF. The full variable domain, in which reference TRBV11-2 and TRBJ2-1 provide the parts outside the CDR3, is EAGVAQSPRYKIIEKRQSVAFWCNPISGHATLYWYQQILGQGPKLLIQFQNNGVVDDSQLPKDRFSAERLKGVDSTLKIQPAKLEDSAVYLCASSSYRGSSYNEQFFGPGTRLTVL.